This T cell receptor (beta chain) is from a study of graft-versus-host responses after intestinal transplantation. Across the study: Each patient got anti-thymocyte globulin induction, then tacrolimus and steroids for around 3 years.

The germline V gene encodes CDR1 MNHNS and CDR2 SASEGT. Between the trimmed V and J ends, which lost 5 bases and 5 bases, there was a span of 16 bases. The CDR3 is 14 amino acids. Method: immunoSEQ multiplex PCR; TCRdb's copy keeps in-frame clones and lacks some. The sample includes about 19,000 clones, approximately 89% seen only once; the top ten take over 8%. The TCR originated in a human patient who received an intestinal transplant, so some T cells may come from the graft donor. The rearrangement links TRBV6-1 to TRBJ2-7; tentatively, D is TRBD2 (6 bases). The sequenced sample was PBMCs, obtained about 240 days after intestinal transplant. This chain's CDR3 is CASSHPGGVDEQYF. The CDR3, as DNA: TGTGCCAGCAGTCACCCCGGGGGAGTTGACGAGCAGTACTTC.